The TCR beta chain described here comes from a study of blood T cell repertoires in COVID-19 (TCRdb year 2020). As for the study more broadly: Samples covering the acute and convalescent phases of COVID-19 were provided by collaborators in the United States, Italy and Spain. Samples came from the ongoing ImmuneRACE study (first 160 participants) plus 1,254 subjects from 6 global collaborators. Sample metadata almost always included a de-identified subject ID, COVID-19 status, age in years and sex. The repertoires were released in a freely available public database intended as a resource for research on the immune response to SARS-CoV-2. Where HLA class I and class II types were available, the types were taken from metadata supplied by the sample provider, not from assay-based typing. The material from the prospective study consisted of cDNA or gDNA derived from T cells, B-cell-depleted T cells, or PBMCs. Deeply sampled blood TCRbeta repertoires from subjects exposed to, actively infected with, or recovered from COVID-19 were included in the dataset.

The germline V gene encodes CDR1 LNHNV and CDR2 YYDKDF (reference sequence). Trimming removed 9 bases from V and 11 bases from J, leaving 22 bases between the germline ends. The CDR3 holds 13 amino acids from the cysteine to the phenylalanine. This entry keeps only the CDR3 DNA: 39 bases, framed from base 1. Summary of the overall study and its limitations: How much clinical and demographic metadata was included differed by source and by participant, and the metadata was provided uncurated.

The collaborating institutions used their own protocols to collect whole blood in K2EDTA tubes. For TCRbeta analysis, collaborator samples were shipped as frozen whole blood, as isolated PBMCs, or as DNA extracted from either sample type. TCRbeta CDR3 regions were amplified from genomic DNA by means of the immunoSEQ Assay, a bias-controlled multiplex PCR. Regarding the original processing steps: The number of nucleated cells in each sample was estimated from the amplification of reference gene primers within the assay. To quantify the absolute abundance of each unique TCRbeta CDR3 rearrangement, sequence reads were collapsed and filtered. For each sample, productive Simpson clonality was calculated by taking the square root of Simpson's diversity index across productive rearrangements. What TCRdb holds here is the immuneACCESS table cut down to in-frame rearrangements. Part of the clones is not present; checked against another copy, under half of the missing clones reflect an unresolved V gene, and the others are unexplained. D and trimming come from the DNA, and the V and J calls and clone size come from that table. This sample lists some 260,000 clones; about 85% were detected once. The top ten hold approximately 3.3% of the sample.

Comments on this clone: The antigen this receptor binds is unknown. Within one base of it there is no much larger clone, and no base qualities were kept.

Material for sequencing was peripheral blood. The sequence is built from TRBV15 and TRBJ2-5; a weak D assignment points to TRBD1 (5 bases agree). The clonotype was recovered from a young man with active or convalescent COVID-19. DNA sequence: TGTGCCACTACCCGCGACAGAGCAAAATTACAGTACTTC. Its protein product is CATTRDRAKLQYF.